The rows below give T cell receptor beta chains drawn from one sample of a study of PD-1 blockade in classical Hodgkin lymphoma. Assay: immunoSEQ multiplex PCR; the TCRdb copy retains only in-frame clones and omits some. The sample gives 100,000 or so clones, roughly 89% of which show up once; around 17% is in the top ten. The starting material was peripheral blood mononuclear cells (PBMCs), obtained before the fourth cycle of nivolumab. The receptors were sampled from a human donor with classical Hodgkin lymphoma. CDR3s include the opening cysteine and the closing phenylalanine or tryptophan. A D gene is named only where the DNA matches it firmly. Expanded clones are given a class, and other clones once, few, many or no size at all.

d_gene,abundance,j_gene,v_gene,CDR3aa,CDR3nt
TRBD1,.,TRBJ2-7,TRBV4-1,CASSRGQETSYEQYF,TGCGCCAGCAGCCGCGGACAGGAGACGTCCTACGAGCAGTACTTC
.,.,TRBJ1-1,TRBV4-3,CASSQESGTPIVEAFF,TGCGCCAGCAGCCAAGAGTCCGGGACACCCATTGTTGAAGCTTTCTTT
.,once,TRBJ2-1,TRBV7-6,CASSFLEASYNEQFF,TGTGCCAGCAGCTTCCTAGAGGCCTCCTACAATGAGCAGTTCTTC
.,.,TRBJ2-5,TRBV6-5,CASSSSGPAETQYF,TGTGCCAGCAGTTCCTCCGGGCCCGCGGAGACCCAGTACTTC
.,.,TRBJ2-1,TRBV5-1,CASSLGLAYGGEQFF,TGCGCCAGCAGCTTGGGATTAGCGTACGGCGGTGAGCAGTTCTTC
.,.,TRBJ2-6,TRBV7-9,CASSSQGAGANVLTF,TGTGCCAGCAGCTCGCAGGGAGCTGGGGCCAACGTCCTGACTTTC
.,.,TRBJ2-3,TRBV7-9,CASSLGVRQGGTDTQYF,TGTGCCAGCAGCTTAGGGGTCCGGCAGGGCGGCACAGATACGCAGTATTTT
.,.,TRBJ2-6,TRBV4-2,CASSQEETFSGANVLTF,TGTGCCAGCAGCCAAGAGGAAACCTTCTCTGGGGCCAACGTCCTGACTTTC
TRBD1,.,TRBJ2-7,TRBV5-1,CASSQTGVYIYEQYF,TGCGCCAGCAGCCAAACAGGGGTTTATATCTACGAGCAGTACTTC
TRBD2,once,TRBJ2-1,TRBV19,CASSISGRPSYNEQFF,TGTGCCAGTAGTATAAGCGGGAGGCCTTCCTACAATGAGCAGTTCTTC
.,.,TRBJ2-7,TRBV18,CASSPGGQAGEQYF,TGTGCCAGCTCGCCGGGAGGACAGGCGGGCGAGCAGTACTTC
.,.,TRBJ2-7,TRBV7-2,CASAIQGGDFYEQYF,TGTGCCAGCGCGATACAGGGAGGGGACTTCTACGAGCAGTACTTC
.,.,TRBJ2-4,TRBV15,CATSITIRAKDIQYF,TGTGCCACCAGCATCACCATTAGGGCAAAGGACATTCAGTACTTC
.,.,TRBJ1-5,TRBV7-2,CASSSPNQPQHF,TGTGCCAGCAGCTCCCCTAATCAGCCCCAGCATTTT
TRBD1,.,TRBJ2-2,TRBV19,CASGDRGGTGELFF,TGTGCCAGTGGGGACAGGGGAGGGACCGGGGAGCTGTTTTTT
.,.,TRBJ2-2,TRBV4-2,CASRQAEGWRTGELFF,TGTGCCAGCAGACAAGCGGAAGGGTGGAGAACCGGGGAGCTGTTTTTT
TRBD1,.,TRBJ1-2,TRBV19,CASNLQGTDGYTF,TGTGCCAGTAACCTTCAGGGGACAGATGGCTACACCTTC
.,.,TRBJ2-7,TRBV7-2,CASSLALDPRKYEQYF,TGTGCCAGCAGCTTAGCGCTGGACCCTCGAAAGTACGAGCAGTACTTC
.,.,TRBJ2-7,TRBV7-9,CASSLVYEQYF,TGTGCCAGCAGCTTAGTCTACGAGCAGTACTTC
.,.,TRBJ1-1,TRBV5-6,CASSLAGGMNTEAFF,TGTGCCAGCAGCTTGGCCGGCGGGATGAACACTGAAGCTTTCTTT
.,few,TRBJ1-5,TRBV6-1,CASSEAGIKREPQHF,TGTGCCAGCAGTGAAGCCGGGATTAAGAGGGAGCCCCAGCATTTT
TRBD1,once,TRBJ2-1,TRBV6-6,CASSGGTGRYNEQFF,TGTGCCAGCAGTGGAGGGACAGGGAGATACAATGAGCAGTTCTTC
.,.,TRBJ1-1,TRBV6-1,CASRALGGGEAFF,TGTGCCAGCAGGGCCTTAGGGGGGGGCGAAGCTTTCTTT
.,.,TRBJ2-1,TRBV29-1,CSVEAGDRSYNEQFF,TGCAGCGTTGAAGCGGGTGATCGCTCCTACAATGAGCAGTTCTTC
TRBD2,.,TRBJ2-5,TRBV4-2,CASSPGLAGGQAQTQYF,TGTGCCAGCAGCCCGGGACTAGCGGGAGGGCAGGCCCAGACCCAGTACTTC
TRBD1,.,TRBJ1-1,TRBV6-6,CASSRTGTEAFF,TGTGCCAGCAGCAGGACAGGGACTGAAGCTTTCTTT
.,few,TRBJ1-2,TRBV2,CASSDDNYGYTF,TGTGCCAGCAGTGATGACAACTATGGCTACACCTTC
.,.,TRBJ2-5,TRBV28,CASSSTGQETQYF,TGTGCCAGCAGTTCGACGGGACAAGAGACCCAGTACTTC
.,.,TRBJ2-7,TRBV21-1,CASSKETSGRVHEQYF,TGTGCCAGCAGCAAAGAAACTAGCGGGAGGGTCCACGAGCAGTACTTC
.,.,TRBJ2-7,TRBV11-2,CASRGLFYEQYF,TGTGCCAGCAGGGGACTGTTCTACGAGCAGTACTTC
.,.,TRBJ2-7,TRBV7-7,CASSSVARLEYEQYF,TGTGCTAGCAGCTCCGTGGCTAGGCTGGAGTACGAGCAGTACTTC
TRBD1,.,TRBJ2-1,TRBV10-3,CAISDTTGVGGLKQFF,TGTGCCATCAGTGACACGACAGGGGTAGGGGGGCTAAAGCAGTTCTTC
.,.,TRBJ1-2,TRBV19,CASSPTGSAGYGYTF,TGTGCCAGTAGTCCAACAGGGAGCGCTGGCTATGGCTACACCTTC
.,.,TRBJ1-4,TRBV10-3,CAISAAPGAGEKLFF,TGTGCCATCAGTGCCGCCCCGGGAGCTGGTGAAAAACTGTTTTTT
.,medium-sized,TRBJ1-5,TRBV25-1,CASSEYSGENQPQHF,TGTGCCAGCAGTGAGTACAGCGGAGAGAATCAGCCCCAGCATTTT
TRBD2,.,TRBJ2-1,TRBV6-5,CASSYSMVAGGNEQFF,TGTGCCAGCAGTTACTCGATGGTAGCGGGAGGGAATGAGCAGTTCTTC
.,.,TRBJ1-2,TRBV28,CASSLKVDYGYTF,TGTGCCAGCAGTTTAAAAGTGGACTATGGCTACACCTTC
.,.,TRBJ1-1,TRBV4-1,CASSKSGARYTEAFF,TGCGCCAGCAGCAAAAGCGGGGCGAGGTACACTGAAGCTTTCTTT
.,.,TRBJ2-7,TRBV10-2,CASSESVLDYYEQYF,TGCGCCAGCAGTGAGTCGGTACTAGATTACTACGAGCAGTACTTC
.,.,TRBJ1-1,TRBV5-1,CASSLTGQSYTEAFF,TGCGCCAGCAGCTTGACTGGACAGAGCTACACTGAAGCTTTCTTT
TRBD2,.,TRBJ2-2,TRBV9,CASSPSGGNTGELFF,TGTGCCAGCAGTCCTAGCGGGGGCAACACCGGGGAGCTGTTTTTT
.,.,TRBJ1-2,TRBV7-9,CASSLAGKNYGYTF,TGTGCCAGCAGCTTAGCGGGCAAGAACTATGGCTACACCTTC
.,.,TRBJ1-3,TRBV9,CASSPEGTGNTIYF,TGTGCCAGCAGCCCAGAGGGTACTGGAAACACCATATATTTT
TRBD2,.,TRBJ2-3,TRBV19,CASNPLAGGEDTQYF,TGTGCCAGTAACCCTCTAGCGGGAGGGGAAGATACGCAGTATTTT
.,.,TRBJ1-5,TRBV6-6,CASSYGDQPQHF,TGTGCCAGCAGTTACGGCGATCAGCCCCAGCATTTT
TRBD1,once,TRBJ1-4,TRBV15,CATSSARNRGREKLFF,TGTGCCACCAGCAGTGCAAGAAACAGGGGCCGGGAAAAACTGTTTTTT
.,.,TRBJ2-7,TRBV6-5,CASSYSKGASYEQYF,TGTGCCAGCAGTTACTCGAAAGGGGCGAGCTACGAGCAGTACTTC